The rows below give T cell receptor beta chains drawn from one sample of a study of patients and donors after allogeneic stem cell transplantation. TCRdb ran MiXCR on the RT-PCR reads and lists one entry per CDR3 protein. The table has roughly 960,000 distinct CDR3 sequences, roughly 18% seen once. The specimen sequenced was blood, either unsorted or a sorted T cell fraction (not recorded which). The receptors derive from a human donor who was either an allogeneic HSCT recipient or a stem cell or donor lymphocyte infusion donor (not recorded which). It is not recorded whose cells these are; they may come from a transplant donor. The CDR3 runs from the conserved cysteine through the conserved F or W. A D gene is named only where the DNA matches it firmly. Rows give clone size only sometimes, using once, few, many, or a class for an expanded clone.

size	D	V	length	J	CDR3	DNA
.	TRBD1	TRBV6-1	15	TRBJ1-1	CASSPQGGPLTEAFF	TGTGCCAGCAGTCCCCAGGGGGGGCCGCTAACTGAAGCTTTCTTT
.	TRBD2	TRBV9	15	TRBJ2-1	CASQGGRKNYNEQFF	TGTGCCAGCCAGGGCGGGAGGAAGAACTACAATGAGCAGTTCTTC
.	.	TRBV5-1	17	TRBJ2-6	CASSLRSSASGANVLTF	TGCGCCAGCAGCTTGCGTTCTAGTGCCTCTGGGGCCAACGTCCTGACTTTC
few	TRBD1	TRBV12-3/TRBV12-4	12	TRBJ1-2	CASRQGAKGYTF	TGTGCCAGCAGGCAGGGGGCGAAGGGCTACACCTTC
.	TRBD1	TRBV6-1	16	TRBJ1-5	CASSRSGTGVNQPQHF	TGTGCCAGCAGTCGCTCCGGGACAGGGGTGAATCAGCCCCAGCATTTT
.	TRBD2	TRBV13	14	TRBJ2-7	CASSIGEGSYEQYF	TGTGCCAGCAGCATTGGGGAGGGAAGCTACGAGCAGTACTTC
.	.	TRBV9	19	TRBJ2-1	CASSVGLLGEGGAYNEQFF	TGTGCCAGCAGCGTAGGTCTCTTGGGGGAGGGGGGGGCGTACAATGAGCAGTTCTTC
.	TRBD2	TRBV2	15	TRBJ2-7	CASRRGLADSYEQYF	TGTGCCAGCAGACGGGGACTAGCGGACTCCTACGAGCAGTACTTC
.	.	TRBV10-3	12	TRBJ2-7	CAPGPGPHEQYF	TGTGCCCCCGGCCCAGGCCCCCACGAGCAGTACTTC
few	.	TRBV12-3/TRBV12-4	15	TRBJ1-1	CASSFWTVMNTEAFF	TGTGCCAGCAGTTTCTGGACCGTTATGAACACTGAAGCTTTCTTT
.	.	TRBV20-1	12	TRBJ2-5	CSAPRGQETQYF	TGCAGTGCTCCCAGGGGCCAAGAGACCCAGTACTTC
once	.	TRBV4-1	14	TRBJ2-5	CASSPHLASETQYF	TGCGCCAGCAGCCCCCACCTAGCGTCCGAGACCCAGTACTTC
many	.	TRBV24-1	14	TRBJ2-5	CATSKTDASETQYF	TGTGCCACCAGTAAGACAGATGCTAGCGAGACCCAGTACTTC
.	TRBD2	TRBV4-1	14	TRBJ2-1	CASSRGLAGNEQFF	TGCGCCAGCAGCCGGGGACTAGCGGGGAATGAGCAGTTCTTC
.	.	TRBV7-6	15	TRBJ1-5	CASSLKGGGAQPQHF	TGTGCCAGCAGCTTAAAGGGTGGGGGCGCTCAGCCCCAGCATTTT
few	.	TRBV5-1	14	TRBJ1-1	CASSSRTQNTEAFF	TGCGCCAGCAGCTCCAGAACGCAGAACACTGAAGCTTTCTTT
few	TRBD2	TRBV7-9	16	TRBJ2-5	CASSLAGGLYQETQYF	TGTGCCAGCAGCTTGGCGGGGGGTTTGTACCAAGAGACCCAGTACTTC
.	.	TRBV6-2/TRBV6-3	16	TRBJ2-5	CASSYGERRTQETQYF	TGTGCCAGCAGTTACGGGGAGCGGAGAACCCAAGAGACCCAGTACTTC
once	TRBD2	TRBV20-1	14	TRBJ2-5	CSAGGSGLEETQYF	TGCAGTGCTGGGGGTTCGGGACTAGAAGAGACCCAGTACTTC
few	TRBD1	TRBV3-1	14	TRBJ1-5	CASSQGTGIQPQHF	TGTGCCAGCAGCCAAGGGACAGGGATTCAGCCCCAGCATTTT
few	.	TRBV2	15	TRBJ2-7	CASSEHSLVSYEQYF	TGTGCCAGCAGTGAACACAGTCTAGTCTCCTACGAGCAGTACTTC
.	TRBD2	TRBV20-1	13	TRBJ2-1	CSAVSGGVREQFF	TGCAGTGCAGTTAGCGGGGGGGTAAGGGAGCAGTTCTTC
.	.	TRBV6-1	14	TRBJ1-1	CASTINRLNTEAFF	TGTGCCAGCACCATTAACAGACTGAACACTGAAGCTTTCTTT
few	.	TRBV10-3	13	TRBJ1-2	CAISELPGDGYTF	TGTGCCATCAGTGAGTTGCCAGGGGATGGCTACACCTTC
few	.	TRBV2	17	TRBJ2-4	CASSEFTAGTAKNIQYF	TGTGCCAGCAGTGAATTTACGGCGGGCACAGCCAAAAACATTCAGTACTTC
.	.	TRBV29-1	13	TRBJ2-2	CSVDGRNTGELFF	TGCAGCGTTGACGGGAGGAACACCGGGGAGCTGTTTTTT
few	.	TRBV6-4	17	TRBJ2-4	CASSPGAEYLAKNIQYF	TGTGCCAGCAGTCCGGGAGCTGAGTATTTGGCCAAAAACATTCAGTACTTC
many	.	TRBV5-1	13	TRBJ2-7	CASSLEGPYEQYF	TGTGCCAGCAGTTTAGAAGGCCCCTACGAGCAGTACTTC
.	TRBD1	TRBV7-2	15	TRBJ2-3	CASSFRQGDTDTQYF	TGTGCCAGCAGCTTTAGGCAGGGGGACACAGATACGCAGTATTTT
.	.	TRBV9	13	TRBJ2-2	CASEGGDTGELFF	TGTGCCAGCGAAGGGGGGGATACCGGGGAGCTGTTTTTT
.	.	TRBV7-8	15	TRBJ1-5	CASSVLTDSNQPQHF	TGTGCCAGCAGCGTCCTGACAGATAGCAATCAGCCCCAGCATTTT
many	.	TRBV5-1	12	TRBJ1-2	CASTEGSYGYTF	TGCGCCAGCACCGAGGGGTCTTATGGCTACACCTTC
.	.	TRBV20-1	16	TRBJ1-5	CSARDLARGGNQPQHF	TGCAGTGCTAGAGATCTTGCCAGGGGAGGCAATCAGCCCCAGCATTTT
few	.	TRBV6-5	16	TRBJ2-5	CASSYSPADTQETQYF	TGTGCCAGCAGTTACTCGCCGGCGGACACCCAAGAGACCCAGTACTTC
few	.	TRBV10-3	16	TRBJ1-1	CAISERLRPSNTEAFF	TGTGCCATCAGCGAGAGACTACGACCCTCGAACACTGAAGCTTTCTTT
few	.	TRBV6-1	17	TRBJ1-5	CASSEGGGGVRGQPQHF	TGTGCCAGCAGTGAAGGCGGGGGGGGAGTACGAGGTCAGCCCCAGCATTTT
.	TRBD1	TRBV30	14	TRBJ2-1	CAWSAYPRGLEQFF	TGTGCCTGGAGTGCCTACCCCAGGGGGCTCGAGCAGTTCTTC
few	TRBD2	TRBV6-5	16	TRBJ2-3	CASSYRTSGRTDTQYF	TGTGCCAGCAGTTACCGGACTAGCGGACGCACAGATACGCAGTATTTT
.	.	TRBV7-6	13	TRBJ2-5	CASSTTLQETQYF	TGTGCCAGCAGCACCACTCTCCAAGAGACCCAGTACTTC
few	TRBD1	TRBV20-1	14	TRBJ1-2	CSARDFTGGIGYTF	TGCAGTGCTAGAGATTTTACAGGGGGCATCGGCTACACCTTC
few	.	TRBV7-9	14	TRBJ2-5	CASSLVQREETQYF	TGTGCCAGCAGCTTAGTGCAGCGGGAAGAGACCCAGTACTTC
few	.	TRBV2	14	TRBJ2-5	CASSHRDGQETQYF	TGTGCCAGCAGTCACCGGGACGGGCAAGAGACCCAGTACTTC
many	.	TRBV20-1	12	TRBJ1-2	CSARGGGYGYTF	TGCAGTGCTAGGGGGGGTGGCTATGGCTACACCTTC
.	.	TRBV11-2	19	TRBJ2-4	CASSSPRDTHMEAKNIQYF	TGTGCCAGCAGCTCCCCCCGGGACACCCATATGGAAGCCAAAAACATTCAGTACTTC
.	.	TRBV4-3	15	TRBJ2-7	CASSQDLGRVYEQYF	TGCGCCAGCAGCCAAGATCTCGGCAGGGTCTACGAGCAGTACTTC
.	.	TRBV27	14	TRBJ2-3	CASSLDERTDTQYF	TGTGCCAGCAGTTTGGACGAACGCACAGATACGCAGTATTTT